Each of the 21 T cell receptor beta chains below was sequenced from the same sample in a study of patients and donors after allogeneic stem cell transplantation (dated by TCRdb to the early 2020s). Library construction relied on RT-PCR. Sequencer: NextSeq 550. TCRdb reanalyzed the raw reads on its own, using fastp at Q25 for trimming and MiXCR for clone calling, and kept in-frame beta chains. Duplicate CDR3 protein sequences are folded into a single record with the most common DNA and genes. This sample holds about 410,000 distinct CDR3 sequences; roughly 17% were observed only once. The ten largest account for roughly 7% of the sample. Source material: blood, either unsorted or a sorted T cell fraction (not recorded which). The receptors come from a human donor who was either an allogeneic HSCT recipient or a stem cell or donor lymphocyte infusion donor (not recorded which). It is not recorded whose cells these are; they may come from a transplant donor.

This clonotype was detected a few times. V is TRBV12-3 or TRBV12-4 and J is TRBJ2-1; 9 bases fit TRBD2. V shed 7 bases, J shed 5 bases, and the junction held 15 bases outside the gene matches. This CDR3 spans 17 amino acids. CDR3 sequence: CASTLRGGRGRDNEQFF. CDR3 in DNA: TGTGCCAGCACCCTAAGGGGCGGGAGGGGCAGAGACAATGAGCAGTTCTTC.

The chain joins TRBV20-1 to TRBJ2-1, with a possible D match to TRBD2 (5 bases). CDR1 DFQATT and CDR2 SNEGSKA come from the germline V gene (reference sequence). Trimming removed 4 bases from V and 0 bases from J, with 10 bases in between. This CDR3 is built from 14 residues. CDR3 region: CSATTRSSYNEQFF. Written as DNA, the CDR3 is TGCAGTGCTACAACTAGGAGCTCCTACAATGAGCAGTTCTTC.

This chain links TRBV1 with TRBJ2-1; the listed D gene, TRBD1, was not tested against the DNA. TRBV1 is a pseudogene. The CDR3 extends over 16 amino acids. CDR3 in amino acids: CTSSRKPRGPYNEQFF. CDR3 DNA sequence: TGCACCAGCAGCAGAAAGCCGCGGGGGCCGTACAATGAGCAGTTCTTC.

The sample holds many counts of this clonotype. The chain uses TRBV24-1 and TRBJ2-7, with a tentative D call TRBD1 (6 bases). The CDR3 contains 15 residues. Per germline, CDR1 KGHDR and CDR2 SFDVKD. Trimming took off 6 bases at V and 2 bases at J, with 16 bases between the two ends. Here the CDR3 reads CATSQGQGLAYEQYF. CDR3 coding DNA: TGTGCCACCAGTCAAGGTCAGGGGCTCGCCTACGAGCAGTACTTC.

The chain employs TRBV27 and TRBJ2-2, with D unresolved. Per germline, CDR1 MNHEY and CDR2 SMNVEV (reference sequence). The CDR3 runs 13 residues. V was pared by 0 bases and J by 13 bases, with 12 bases between. This CDR3 reads CASSLSETRRLFF. DNA for the CDR3: TGTGCCAGCAGTTTATCCGAGACACGGCGGCTGTTTTTT.

This clonotype was observed many times. The CDR3 reads CASSVTTGELTDTQYF. CDR3 bases: TGTGCCAGCAGCGTTACCACAGGGGAGCTCACAGATACGCAGTATTTT. The chain carries TRBV7-6 and TRBJ2-3; 7 bases match TRBD1. Germline V gene lookup returns CDR1 SGHVS and CDR2 FNYEAQ. CDR3 length equals 16 residues. V shed 5 bases and J 2 bases; nucleotides not matched to a gene: 10.

In this sample, this clonotype turned up a few times. The V gene is TRBV2, the J gene TRBJ1-4, with a weak D call TRBD1 (6 bases). The CDR3 totals 12 residues. V was cut by 7 bases and J by 8 bases, with 11 bases left in between. CDR1 SNHLY and CDR2 FYNNEI come from the germline V gene. This CDR3 reads CASNRVREKLFF. DNA of the CDR3: TGTGCCAGCAACAGGGTGCGAGAAAAACTGTTTTTT.

The chain joins TRBV24-1 to TRBJ2-5; 7 bases align to TRBD1. The CDR3 length is 15 residues. V shed 4 bases and J 1 base; nucleotides not matched to a gene: 5. Germline values: CDR1 KGHDR, CDR2 SFDVKD. CDR3 sequence (DNA): TGTGCCACCAGTGAAAGTTCAGGGGGCCAAGAGACCCAGTACTTC. Amino acid sequence: CATSESSGGQETQYF.

The rearrangement links TRBV14 to TRBJ1-5; unclear D gene. Germline CDR1 reads SGHDN; CDR2 reads FVKESK. Between the trimmed V and J ends, which lost 4 bases and 1 base, there was a span of 8 bases. This CDR3 has 14 residues. The CDR3 spells CASSPGRSNQPQHF. In DNA, the CDR3 is TGTGCCAGCAGCCCGGGAAGAAGCAATCAGCCCCAGCATTTT.

In its sample, this clonotype was seen many times. The rearrangement links TRBV5-1 to TRBJ2-1; D is perhaps TRBD2 (6 bases). Germline-derived CDR1 and CDR2 are SGHRS and YFSETQ. V was clipped by 2 bases and J by 5 bases, with 14 bases between them. CDR3 size: 15 residues. CDR3: CASSLWREKNNEQFF. The CDR3 nucleotides are TGCGCCAGCAGCTTATGGAGGGAGAAAAACAATGAGCAGTTCTTC.

The chain is built from TRBV7-3 and TRBJ2-1; D might be TRBD1 or TRBD2, each matching 5 bases. The CDR3 sequence is 15 residues long. Trimming removed 5 bases at V and 1 base at J, with 12 bases between. Looked up from germline, CDR1 is SGHTA and CDR2 is FQGTGA. CDR3 residues: CASSRGTVSYNEQFF. The CDR3 DNA reads TGTGCCAGCAGCAGAGGGACCGTTTCCTACAATGAGCAGTTCTTC.

The chain joins TRBV30 to TRBJ1-4; tentatively, D is TRBD1 (5 bases). V dropped 1 base and J dropped 3 bases, with 15 bases sitting between them. CDR1 and CDR2 from the germline V gene are GTSNPN and SVGIG (reference sequence). CDR3 size: 16 residues. DNA of the CDR3: TGTGCCTGGAGTGAAGGATTTTCGGGGGCTAATGAAAAACTGTTTTTT. This translates into CAWSEGFSGANEKLFF.

The J gene is TRBJ1-2, the V gene TRBV20-1; a weak D match, TRBD1 (5 bases). This CDR3 region has 12 residues. The germline gives CDR1 DFQATT, CDR2 SNEGSKA (reference sequence). In DNA, the CDR3 is TGCAGCGGGGCGGGGGGTAACTATGGCTACACCTTC. Residues: CSGAGGNYGYTF.

This clonotype was seen a handful of times. The CDR3 reads CSAHQPGLAAAVQYF. CDR3 sequence (DNA): TGCAGTGCTCATCAACCGGGACTAGCGGCTGCCGTGCAGTACTTC. The chain carries TRBV20-1 and TRBJ2-7; 11 bases agree with TRBD2. Germline CDR1 DFQATT, CDR2 SNEGSKA (reference sequence). The CDR3 is made up of 15 amino acids. V was pared by 5 bases and J by 9 bases, with 15 bases of the junction left unmatched.

This clonotype occurred a few times. The V gene is TRBV19, the J gene TRBJ1-5; D might be TRBD1 (6 bases). This CDR3 contains 13 residues. Germline CDR1 reads LNHDA; CDR2 reads SQIVND (reference sequence). The V end lost 7 bases, the J end lost 3 bases, and 10 bases lay between the germline ends. CDR3: CASMGHINQPQHF. CDR3 DNA sequence: TGTGCCAGTATGGGACACATCAATCAGCCCCAGCATTTT.

This clonotype was seen a few times. A junction boundary mismatches the germline segment, possibly from a read error. The J gene is TRBJ1-4, the V gene TRBV20-1, with a possible D match to TRBD1 (5 bases). The CDR3 extends over 13 amino acids. CDR1 and CDR2 from the germline V gene are DFQATT and SNEGSKA (reference sequence). The CDR3, as DNA: TGCAGTGCCAGAGGGGTTCTTGGCGAAAAACTGTTTTTT. Encoded protein: CSARGVLGEKLFF.

This clonotype showed up many times. The chain joins TRBV5-1 to TRBJ2-5, with TRBD1 matching over 10 bases. CDR1 and CDR2 (germline): SGHRS, YFSETQ. CDR3 length: 16 residues. The junction had 11 bases not matched to a gene; V was cut back by 4 bases and J by 5 bases. The chain's CDR3 is CASSDPPGTGVETQYF. The CDR3 DNA is TGCGCCAGCAGCGACCCCCCCGGGACAGGGGTTGAGACCCAGTACTTC. The full variable domain, its missing parts supplied by reference TRBV5-1 and TRBJ2-5, is KAGVTQTPRYLIKTRGQQVTLSCSPISGHRSVSWYQQTPGQGLQFLFEYFSETQRNKGNFPGRFSGRQFSNSRSEMNVSTLELGDSALYLCASSDPPGTGVETQYFGPGTRLLVL.

On this clonotype itself: This may come from a read error, since a much larger clone is one base off. This chain connects TRBV20-1 to TRBJ2-7, with 9 bases lining up with TRBD1. The germline V gene has CDR1 DFQATT and CDR2 SNEGSKA (reference sequence). Losses at the gene ends were 5 bases for V and 4 bases for J; bases not matched to a gene: 15. The CDR3 has 16 amino acids. The DNA for the CDR3 is TGCAGTGCTTTACAGGGTCAGGGACAGGGCCTTTACGAGCAGTACTTC. Translating it yields CSALQGQGQGLYEQYF.

This clonotype was counted between two and nine times. The chain has TRBV20-1 and TRBJ2-4; D remains unclear. CDR1 is DFQATT, CDR2 SNEGSKA, per germline (reference sequence). CDR3 size: 13 residues. V was cut by 6 bases and J by 2 bases, with 11 bases left in between. The CDR3 is CSARWPPKNIQYF. The CDR3 region has the DNA TGCAGTGCAAGATGGCCTCCCAAAAACATTCAGTACTTC.

The chain carries TRBV20-1 and TRBJ2-7, with D possibly matching TRBD1 (6 bases). V shed 5 bases and J shed 3 bases, with 11 bases lying between them. Germline V gene sequence: CDR1 DFQATT, CDR2 SNEGSKA (reference sequence). CDR3 length: 12 residues. The CDR3 region is CSASDRFYEQYF. CDR3 nucleotide sequence: TGCAGTGCTTCGGACAGATTCTACGAGCAGTACTTC.

This clonotype came up a few times. The chain links TRBV27 to TRBJ1-6; the D gene is possibly TRBD1 (6 bases). CDR1 is MNHEY, CDR2 SMNVEV, per germline (reference sequence). Deletions cut 6 bases from V and 10 bases from J, with 16 bases between. The CDR3 sequence is 14 residues long. CDR3 DNA: TGTGCCAGCAGAGAAGCGGGGGCAGGGTCACCCCTCCACTTT. Translation gives CASREAGAGSPLHF.